Each of the 29 T cell receptor beta chains below was sequenced from the same sample in a study of T cells after yellow fever vaccination. TCRdb re-analysed the 5' RACE reads in MiXCR, keeping a single row per CDR3 protein. The sample carries around 260,000 distinct CDR3 sequences, about 5.2% recorded once. The material sequenced was CD4+ T cells sorted from PBMCs, taken on the day of the yellow fever booster vaccination. These receptors were collected from a man between 18 and 35 years old who received the YFV17D yellow fever vaccine.

V is TRBV4-1 and J is TRBJ1-4; a weak D match, TRBD1 (6 bases). The germline gives CDR1 MGHRA, CDR2 YSYEKL. This CDR3 region has 20 residues. Trimming took off 1 base at V and 0 bases at J, with 21 bases between the two ends. DNA for the CDR3: TGCGCCAGCAGCCAAGGAAGGGGGGGCCCAGCAAAATCAACTAATGAAAAACTGTTTTTT. The encoded protein is CASSQGRGGPAKSTNEKLFF.

This CDR3 is CASSLRNREEKLFF. CDR3 nucleotide sequence: TGTGCCAGCAGCTTGAGGAACAGGGAAGAAAAACTGTTTTTT. The chain is built from TRBV11-2 and TRBJ1-4, with a weak D call TRBD1 (6 bases). Germline loops: CDR1 SGHAT, CDR2 FQNNGV. With 3 bases removed from V and 8 bases from J, the gap between germline ends came to 13 bases. CDR3 length: 14 residues.

This clonotype came up many times. This chain joins TRBV29-1 and TRBJ2-1; a weak D match, TRBD1 (6 bases). The CDR3 is made up of 14 amino acids. Germline values: CDR1 SQVTM, CDR2 ANQGSEA. V gave up 7 bases and J gave up 3 bases, with 16 bases separating them. Here the CDR3 reads CSAKGGGFYNEQFF. As DNA, the CDR3 is TGCAGCGCCAAAGGTGGGGGCTTCTACAATGAGCAGTTCTTC.

The rearrangement joins TRBV6-6 to TRBJ2-5; 11 nucleotides line up with TRBD1. Losses at the gene ends were 0 bases for V and 4 bases for J; bases not matched to a gene: 1. CDR1 is MNHNY, CDR2 SVGAGI, per germline (reference sequence). The CDR3 totals 15 residues. The CDR3 coding sequence is TGTGCCAGCAGTTACTCGGGACAGGGGGGAGAGACCCAGTACTTC. It yields the protein CASSYSGQGGETQYF.

This clonotype was picked up many times. This sequence joins TRBV6-6 and TRBJ1-1, with D unresolved. The CDR3 covers 13 residues. V shed 0 bases and J shed 1 base, with 3 bases lying between them. Germline V gene data show CDR1 as MNHNY and CDR2 as SVGAGI (reference sequence). CDR3 sequence reads: CASSYSKNTEAFF. DNA for the CDR3: TGTGCCAGCAGTTACTCGAAGAACACTGAAGCTTTCTTT.

This clonotype came up many times. V and J are TRBV7-3 and TRBJ2-2, with 7 bases fitting TRBD2. Germline assignment: CDR1 SGHTA and CDR2 FQGTGA. CDR3 length equals 15 residues. The V segment lost 3 bases and the J segment 0 bases; nucleotides outside the gene matches: 1. CDR3: CASSLGLTNTGELFF. DNA of the CDR3: TGTGCCAGCAGCTTGGGACTAACGAACACCGGGGAGCTGTTTTTT.

The chain combines TRBV3-1 with TRBJ2-5, with D tentatively TRBD1 (6 bases). V gave up 1 base and J gave up 4 bases, with 13 bases separating them. The CDR3 runs to 15 residues. Per germline, CDR1 LGHDT and CDR2 YNNKEL (reference sequence). In DNA, the CDR3 is TGTGCCAGCAGCCAAGGGCTGGGGGCCCGAGAGACCCAGTACTTC. Residues: CASSQGLGARETQYF.

The V gene is TRBV7-8, the J gene TRBJ2-5; D is perhaps TRBD1 or TRBD2 (6 bases each). The germline V gene encodes CDR1 SGHVS and CDR2 FQNEAQ. This CDR3 spans 15 amino acids. V dropped 3 bases and J dropped 6 bases, with 17 bases sitting between them. CDR3 loop: CASSFPLGGFKTQYF. The CDR3 DNA reads as TGTGCCAGCAGCTTCCCACTAGGGGGGTTTAAGACCCAGTACTTC.

This clonotype has more than one count but fewer than ten. The chain has TRBV6-1 and TRBJ1-5; maybe TRBD1 (5 bases). CDR3 length equals 15 residues. Trimming removed 3 bases from V and 0 bases from J, with 9 bases in between. In germline, CDR1 is MNHNS, CDR2 SASEGT. CDR3 sequence (DNA): TGTGCCAGCAGTGATCCTGGGGGTAGCAATCAGCCCCAGCATTTT. Translating it yields CASSDPGGSNQPQHF.

V usage is TRBV20-1 and J usage is TRBJ2-1, with a weak D call TRBD2 (5 bases). Per germline, CDR1 DFQATT and CDR2 SNEGSKA (reference sequence). This CDR3 is built from 15 residues. Trimming took off 6 bases at V and 0 bases at J, with 15 bases between the two ends. Here the CDR3 reads CSASGLVSSYNEQFF. CDR3 nucleotide sequence: TGCAGTGCCAGTGGACTCGTCAGCTCCTACAATGAGCAGTTCTTC.

The rearrangement joins TRBV7-2 to TRBJ1-3, with D possibly TRBD1 on 5 matching bases. V was cut by 5 bases and J by 8 bases, with 16 bases left in between. The length of the CDR3 is 14 residues. In germline, CDR1 is SGHTA, CDR2 FQGNSA. CDR3 sequence: CASSQSSGIDTIYF. The CDR3, as DNA: TGTGCCAGCAGCCAATCTTCAGGGATAGACACCATATATTTT.

This clonotype was seen more than once but under ten times. J is TRBJ2-3 and V is TRBV5-4; D uncertain. Germline V lookup: CDR1 SGHNT, CDR2 YYREEE (reference sequence). CDR3 length: 14 amino acids. Trimming shortened V by 2 bases and J by 1 base, and 8 bases separated the two germline ends. In DNA form, the CDR3 reads TGTGCCAGCAGCTTCGACGTCGGCACAGATACGCAGTATTTT. It codes for CASSFDVGTDTQYF.

This clonotype has just a few counts. CDR3: CASSFIGTSVETQYF. Written as DNA, the CDR3 is TGTGCCAGCAGCTTTATCGGGACTAGCGTTGAGACCCAGTACTTC. The V call is TRBV7-2, the J call TRBJ2-5; 10 nucleotides match TRBD2. J gave up 5 bases and V 3 bases, and 6 bases lay outside the gene matches. The CDR3 contains 15 residues. Germline values: CDR1 SGHTA, CDR2 FQGNSA.

The V gene is TRBV20-1, the J gene TRBJ1-3; 8 bases are shared with TRBD1. The CDR3 extends over 14 amino acids. CDR1 and CDR2 (germline): DFQATT, SNEGSKA (reference sequence). The ends lost 5 bases at V and 0 bases at J; junction bases unmatched: 3. The CDR3 protein is CSAPDRGSGNTIYF. Written as DNA, the CDR3 is TGCAGTGCTCCCGACAGGGGCTCTGGAAACACCATATATTTT.

In its sample, this clonotype was seen many times. This sequence joins TRBV5-1 and TRBJ2-5; D may be TRBD1 or TRBD2 (5 bases each). Per germline, CDR1 SGHRS and CDR2 YFSETQ. The germline V and J ends were trimmed by 0 bases and 4 bases, with 13 bases remaining between them. CDR3 length: 15 amino acids. As DNA, the CDR3 is TGCGCCAGCAGCTTGGCCGGGGCAGGGCCAGAGACCCAGTACTTC. It encodes CASSLAGAGPETQYF.

In its sample, this clonotype was seen a few times. The rearrangement uses TRBV20-1 and TRBJ2-7; 8 positions match TRBD1. Germline CDR1 and CDR2: DFQATT and SNEGSKA (reference sequence). V was pared by 2 bases and J by 2 bases, with 8 bases of the junction left unmatched. The CDR3 has 15 amino acids. The CDR3 sequence is CSARPPSGGPYEQYF. CDR3 DNA: TGCAGTGCTAGACCCCCCTCAGGGGGCCCCTACGAGCAGTACTTC.

The table lists this clonotype with many counts. This sequence joins TRBV7-9 and TRBJ2-5; D may match TRBD1 or TRBD2 (6 bases each). V lost 1 base to trimming and J lost 4 bases, with 16 bases between them. This CDR3 is 16 amino acids long. CDR1 is SEHNR and CDR2 is FQNEAQ in the germline V gene (reference sequence). The CDR3 loop is CASSLVSGGAGETQYF. CDR3 coding DNA: TGTGCCAGCAGCTTAGTATCCGGGGGCGCGGGAGAGACCCAGTACTTC.

The chain has TRBV5-1 and TRBJ2-3; possible D gene TRBD1, 6 bases. Germline CDR1 is SGHRS and CDR2 is YFSETQ. The CDR3 length is 15 residues. V shed 1 base and J shed 4 bases, with 13 bases lying between them. The CDR3 nucleotides read TGCGCCAGCAGCTTGCAGGGGCGCAGCGCAGATACGCAGTATTTT. It yields the protein CASSLQGRSADTQYF.

Ten or more counts support this clonotype. The chain couples TRBV5-6 to TRBJ2-1; 7 bases map to TRBD2. The CDR3 extends over 16 amino acids. Germline CDR1 and CDR2: SGHDT and YYEEEE. V was pared by 3 bases and J by 3 bases, with 9 bases of the junction left unmatched. The CDR3 nucleotides read TGTGCCAGCAGCTCAAATACACGGGGGGACTACAATGAGCAGTTCTTC. Translating gives CASSSNTRGDYNEQFF.

Many counts were recorded for this clonotype. The chain has TRBV18 and TRBJ2-1; the match to TRBD1 covers 9 bases. V trimming: 4 bases; J trimming: 8 bases; junction bases outside the gene matches: 9. The germline V gene has CDR1 KGHSH and CDR2 LQKENI. The CDR3 has 15 amino acids. CDR3: CASSRRPGQGDEQFF. The CDR3 nucleotides are TGTGCCAGCTCACGTAGACCGGGACAGGGCGATGAGCAGTTCTTC.

The table lists this clonotype with a few counts. The chain's CDR3 is CASSSSARGTF. In DNA, the CDR3 is TGTGCCAGCAGTTCCTCCGCCCGGGGCACCTTC. The V and J genes are TRBV6-2 or TRBV6-3 and TRBJ1-2; D ambiguous. This CDR3 has 11 amino acids. Looked up from germline, CDR1 is MNHEY and CDR2 is SVGEGT. The V end lost 4 bases, the J end lost 13 bases, and 13 bases lay between the germline ends.

This clonotype was recorded at least ten times. The CDR3 DNA reads as TGCGCCAGCAGCCAAGATTTAGCAGGGTTAGAAGAGACCCAGTACTTC. It yields the protein CASSQDLAGLEETQYF. V is TRBV4-3 and J is TRBJ2-5, with D maybe TRBD1 (5 bases). Germline V gene sequence: CDR1 LGHNA, CDR2 YSLEER. Trimming took off 0 bases at V and 3 bases at J, with 14 bases between the two ends. This CDR3 has 16 amino acids.

The chain combines TRBV9 with TRBJ2-5, with 10 bases that match TRBD1. Germline V gives CDR1 SGDLS, CDR2 YYNGEE. The ends lost 1 base at V and 1 base at J; junction bases unmatched: 4. This CDR3 has 16 amino acids. The DNA of the CDR3 is TGTGCCAGCAGCGTATCCGGGACAGGGGTCCAAGAGACCCAGTACTTC. Translation: CASSVSGTGVQETQYF.

This clonotype occurred many times. The chain combines TRBV10-3 with TRBJ2-6, with D hard to call. CDR1 ENHRY and CDR2 SYGVKD come from the germline V gene. Trimming pared 2 bases from V and 0 bases from J, leaving 11 bases between. The CDR3 has 17 amino acids. CDR3 nucleotide sequence: TGTGCCATCAGTGAGATTCGACGGATCTCTGGGGCCAACGTCCTGACTTTC. This codes for CAISEIRRISGANVLTF.

The table lists this clonotype with many counts. The chain carries TRBV4-3 and TRBJ2-7; D is unclear. Trimming pared 3 bases from V and 8 bases from J, leaving 8 bases between. The CDR3 is 11 amino acids. The germline CDR1 and CDR2 sequences are LGHNA and YSLEER. The CDR3, as DNA: TGCGCCAGCAGCCATAACGGCCAGCAGTACTTC. Its protein product is CASSHNGQQYF.

This clonotype was seen a few times. The chain joins TRBV29-1 to TRBJ1-2; D unclear. The CDR3 sequence is 12 residues long. Germline loops: CDR1 SQVTM, CDR2 ANQGSEA. With 5 bases removed from V and 4 bases from J, the gap between germline ends came to 11 bases. The chain's CDR3 is CSVTGRGYGYTF. In nucleotides, the CDR3 is TGCAGCGTTACTGGGCGAGGCTATGGCTACACCTTC.

The table lists this clonotype with many counts. The chain recombines TRBV4-3 with TRBJ2-3; D may be TRBD1 or TRBD2 (5 bases each). V gave up 0 bases and J gave up 3 bases, with 16 bases separating them. This CDR3 region has 17 residues. From germline, CDR1 is LGHNA and CDR2 YSLEER. The chain's CDR3 is CASSQEPGGQGTDTQYF. The DNA of the CDR3 is TGCGCCAGCAGCCAAGAACCGGGCGGGCAGGGAACAGATACGCAGTATTTT.

The genes are TRBV5-1 and TRBJ1-2, with no clear D. CDR1 SGHRS and CDR2 YFSETQ come from the germline V gene. The CDR3 loop spans 13 amino acids. The V end lost 1 base, the J end lost 5 bases, and 9 bases lay between the germline ends. The CDR3 DNA sequence: TGCGCCAGCAGCTTGTACGGATGGTATGGCTACACCTTC. Translation gives CASSLYGWYGYTF.

This clonotype occurred many times. This chain connects TRBV7-2 to TRBJ2-1; D is perhaps TRBD1 (6 bases). V shed 1 base and J shed 8 bases, with 15 bases lying between them. CDR1 is SGHTA, CDR2 FQGNSA, per germline. The CDR3 totals 15 residues. The CDR3: CASSLGRGQLDEQFF. CDR3 nucleotide sequence: TGTGCCAGCAGCTTAGGTCGGGGACAACTCGATGAGCAGTTCTTC. Combining the CDR3 with reference TRBV7-2 and TRBJ2-1 gives the whole variable domain GAGVSQSPSNKVTEKGKDVELRCDPISGHTALYWYRQSLGQGLEFLIYFQGNSAPDKSGLPSDRFSAERTGGSVSTLTIQRTQQEDSAVYLCASSLGRGQLDEQFFGPGTRLTVL.